What follows describes a single T cell receptor (beta chain). Its antigen remains unknown. This CDR3 is built from 15 residues. V dropped 8 bases and J dropped 3 bases, with 14 bases sitting between them. The entry originates in a study of T cells in Graves' hyperthyroidism and ophthalmopathy. Study overall: The initial diagnosis was the point when peripheral blood was collected, ahead of any treatment. Study conclusions and caveats: A 13 V-J model separated ophthalmopathy from stable hyperthyroidism. Blood shared most expanded thyroid clonotypes above 0.001. Model output signaled ophthalmopathy a median approximately six months ahead of onset.

TCR beta CDR3 regions were amplified from RNA transcripts. With the HTBI primer set, the TCR CDR3 went through a first round of RT-PCR. TCRdb fed the multiplex PCR reads into MiXCR, producing one record per CDR3 protein. Of 700,000 to 850,000 distinct CDR3 sequences in the sample, 30% to 40% were seen once. This rearrangement joins TRBV12-3 or TRBV12-4 to TRBJ2-6; a weak D match, TRBD2 (6 bases). Sequencing was performed on blood. The receptor's source is a woman aged 40 to 50 with Graves' hyperthyroidism. The CDR3 is CASSIKGGGANVLTF. CDR3 nucleotide sequence: TGTGCCAGCTCGATAAAGGGAGGTGGGGCCAACGTCCTGACTTTC.